Listed below are T cell receptor beta chains from one sample, sequenced in a study of blood T cell repertoires in COVID-19. The repertoire was sequenced with immunoSEQ multiplex PCR; TCRdb's copy has only in-frame clones and lacks some. The table records fewer than 350,000 clones, around 90% of them present only once. Sequencing was done on a sample of PBMCs or T cells enriched from blood (not recorded which). The receptors come from a man in his fifties or sixties who had recovered from COVID-19. Each CDR3 is given with its conserved first and last residue. D genes are given only for firm matches. Clone size is stated in some rows and not others, as once, few, many or a class when expanded.

j_call v_call clone_size d_call cdr3_aa cdr3_nt
TRBJ2-1 TRBV18 . TRBD2 CASSPPPSGYNEQFF TGTGCCAGCTCACCACCGCCTAGCGGCTACAATGAGCAGTTCTTC
TRBJ1-1 TRBV5-1 few TRBD1 CASRETGTVNTEAFF TGCGCCAGCAGGGAGACCGGGACAGTGAACACTGAAGCTTTCTTT
TRBJ2-2 TRBV5-1 once . CASSLRHSNTGELFF TGCGCCAGCAGCTTGCGCCACAGTAACACCGGGGAGCTGTTTTTT
TRBJ1-1 TRBV29-1 once TRBD1 CSVGTGLDMNTEAFF TGCAGCGTTGGGACAGGCCTAGATATGAACACTGAAGCTTTCTTT
TRBJ2-3 TRBV3-1/TRBV3-2 . TRBD2 CASSRTEREGTDTQYF TGTGCCAGCAGCCGGACGGAGCGGGAAGGCACAGATACGCAGTATTTT
TRBJ2-3 TRBV5-1 . TRBD2 CASSLSGGTTDTQYF TGCGCCAGCAGCTTGAGCGGGGGTACTACAGATACGCAGTATTTT
TRBJ1-5 TRBV4-1 . TRBD1 CASSQEGGTGNQPQHF TGCGCCAGCAGCCAAGAGGGGGGGACAGGGAATCAGCCCCAGCATTTT
TRBJ2-1 TRBV5-1 once TRBD1 CASSSTGANEQFF TGCGCCAGCAGCTCGACAGGGGCCAATGAGCAGTTCTTC
TRBJ2-6 TRBV7-9 . . CAGGAGANVLTF TGTGCAGGGGGTGCGGGGGCCAACGTCCTGACTTTC
TRBJ1-1 TRBV28 . . CASSLTPRRGTEAFF TGTGCCAGCAGTTTAACCCCCCGACGGGGCACTGAAGCTTTCTTT
TRBJ1-2 TRBV4-2 . . CASSQAGQGNGYTF TGTGCCAGCAGCCAAGCGGGGCAGGGGAACGGCTACACCTTC